One and the same sample provided the 20 T cell receptor beta chains below, sequenced in a study of cytomegalovirus exposure and HLA in healthy donors. Researchers ran the PCR with 60 Vbeta and 13 Jbeta primers. Produced via immunoSEQ multiplex PCR; TCRdb's table is partial and in-frame only. The sample has about 160,000 clones, around 78% seen once. The sequenced material came from PBMCs. All receptors come from a woman aged 40 to 50 in good health and CMV-seronegative.

The CDR3 DNA follows: TGTGCCAGCAGCTTAGCTAGCGGTAACTACGAGCAGTACTTC. This gives the protein CASSLASGNYEQYF. V and J are TRBV7-2 and TRBJ2-7; tentative D call: TRBD2 (6 bases). V was clipped by 0 bases and J by 3 bases, with 9 bases between them. The CDR3 has 14 amino acids. Germline CDR1 and CDR2: SGHTA and FQGNSA.

The rearrangement links TRBV6-6 to TRBJ2-7, with D possibly TRBD1 on 6 matching bases. Between the trimmed V and J ends, which lost 6 bases and 2 bases, there was a span of 20 bases. There are 16 residues in the CDR3. CDR1 and CDR2 (germline): MNHNY, SVGAGI (reference sequence). The CDR3 DNA is TGTGCCAGCAGCAAAGGGTTCCACAGGGAGACCTACGAGCAGTACTTC. Protein sequence: CASSKGFHRETYEQYF.

This clone was seen more than once but under ten times. The V gene is TRBV5-1, the J gene TRBJ2-7; 7 nucleotides match TRBD1. The CDR3 consists of 16 residues. Germline trimming cut 6 bases from V and 3 bases from J; bases unmatched to any gene: 15. CDR1 and CDR2 from the germline V gene are SGHRS and YFSETQ. The CDR3 region has the DNA TGCGCCAGCACCCTAAATAACAGGGGAAGCGGCTACGAGCAGTACTTC. Translation gives CASTLNNRGSGYEQYF.

The genes are TRBV18 and TRBJ2-5; 7 bases line up with TRBD2. Unmatched junction bases numbered 6, after V lost 3 bases and J lost 5 bases. The CDR3 has 14 amino acids. From germline, CDR1 is KGHSH and CDR2 LQKENI. CDR3 residues: CASSPSVSGETQYF. CDR3 DNA sequence: TGTGCCAGCTCACCCTCCGTTAGCGGGGAGACCCAGTACTTC.

The J gene is TRBJ2-7, the V gene TRBV7-9; D possibly corresponds to TRBD1 (5 bases). CDR3 length equals 13 residues. CDR1 is SEHNR and CDR2 is FQNEAQ in the germline V gene (reference sequence). V was cut by 2 bases and J by 5 bases, with 10 bases left in between. CDR3 nucleotide sequence: TGTGCCAGCAGCTTACCAGGGCTCCACGAGCAGTACTTC. It codes for CASSLPGLHEQYF. The full variable domain, in which reference TRBV7-9 and TRBJ2-7 provide the parts outside the CDR3, is DTGVSQNPRHKITKRGQNVTFRCDPISEHNRLYWYRQTLGQGPEFLTYFQNEAQLEKSRLLSDRFSAERPKGSFSTLEIQRTEQGDSAMYLCASSLPGLHEQYFGPGTRLTVT.

This clone was counted many times. The chain combines TRBV5-1 with TRBJ1-2; no clear D. CDR3 length equals 17 residues. The germline V gene has CDR1 SGHRS and CDR2 YFSETQ. The V gene lost 0 bases and the J gene lost 2 bases, with 17 bases spanning the gap. CDR3 protein: CASSLVPFYPSNYGYTF. In DNA form, the CDR3 reads TGCGCCAGCAGCTTGGTCCCCTTCTACCCATCAAACTATGGCTACACCTTC.

This clone occurred once. The genes are TRBV13 and TRBJ2-1; D uncertain. With 0 bases removed from V and 3 bases from J, the gap between germline ends came to 9 bases. CDR3 length equals 15 residues. Per germline, CDR1 PRHDT and CDR2 FYEKMQ (reference sequence). The CDR3 sequence is CASSLGWRNYNEQFF. The DNA of the CDR3 is TGTGCCAGCAGCTTAGGGTGGAGAAACTACAATGAGCAGTTCTTC.

CDR3 sequence (DNA): TGTGCCAGCAGTACAGGGGGTTGGAACACTGAAGCTTTCTTT. Its translation: CASSTGGWNTEAFF. This chain joins TRBV6-6 and TRBJ1-1; 8 nucleotides line up with TRBD1. The J segment lost 1 base and the V segment lost 5 bases, leaving 3 bases of the junction unmatched. The CDR3 extends over 14 amino acids. CDR1 MNHNY and CDR2 SVGAGI come from the germline V gene (reference sequence).

The chain uses TRBV6-5 and TRBJ1-3; D possibly corresponds to TRBD1 (5 bases). With 5 bases removed from V and 0 bases from J, the gap between germline ends came to 11 bases. There are 15 residues in the CDR3. Germline V gives CDR1 MNHEY, CDR2 SVGAGI. CDR3 nucleotides: TGTGCCAGCAGTAACCCAGGGATCTCTGGAAACACCATATATTTT. This gives the protein CASSNPGISGNTIYF.

The chain joins TRBV19 to TRBJ1-1; unclear D gene. CDR3 length: 13 amino acids. Trimming took 5 bases from V and 1 from J, leaving 8 bases between them. The V gene's germline CDR1 is LNHDA and CDR2 SQIVND (reference sequence). For the CDR3, the DNA is TGTGCCAGTAGTCTGACTCCGAACACTGAAGCTTTCTTT. Encoded protein: CASSLTPNTEAFF. Filled out from reference TRBV19 and TRBJ1-1, the complete variable domain reads DGGITQSPKYLFRKEGQNVTLSCEQNLNHDAMYWYRQDPGQGLRLIYYSQIVNDFQKGDIAEGYSVSREKKESFPLTVTSAQKNPTAFYLCASSLTPNTEAFFGQGTRLTVV.

Of note for this clone: The sample has other DNA sequences that encode this CDR3 too. This chain joins TRBV2 and TRBJ1-2; D not certain. Trimming took off 3 bases at V and 2 bases at J, with 7 bases between the two ends. The CDR3 loop spans 13 amino acids. Germline assignment: CDR1 SNHLY and CDR2 FYNNEI. CDR3 bases: TGTGCCAGCAGTGAGAGGCAGAACTATGGCTACACCTTC. Its protein is CASSERQNYGYTF.

The rearrangement links TRBV9 to TRBJ2-3; no clear D. Trimming pared 0 bases from V and 6 bases from J, leaving 14 bases between. The CDR3 totals 15 residues. The germline CDR1 and CDR2 sequences are SGDLS and YYNGEE. In DNA, the CDR3 is TGTGCCAGCAGCGTAGTTGGCGGCGAGTTGGATACGCAGTATTTT. It encodes CASSVVGGELDTQYF.

V is TRBV2 and J is TRBJ2-7; no definite D call. Germline lookup yields CDR1 SNHLY and CDR2 FYNNEI. The CDR3 is 12 amino acids. V gave up 8 bases and J gave up 3 bases, with 11 bases separating them. The CDR3 sequence is CASHSPSYEQYF. CDR3 DNA: TGTGCCAGCCATTCCCCCAGCTACGAGCAGTACTTC.

In this sample, this clone turned up once. V gene TRBV5-1 combines with J gene TRBJ2-7; no reliable D call. CDR1 and CDR2 from the germline V gene are SGHRS and YFSETQ. The CDR3 length is 13 residues. Trimming cost V 0 bases and J 5 bases, with 9 bases left between them. In DNA, the CDR3 is TGCGCCAGCAGCTTGGTCCTAGACGACGAGCAGTACTTC. Translating gives CASSLVLDDEQYF.

CDR3 nucleotide sequence: TGTGCCAGCAGTGAGGGGCACGTCGTCTACGAGCAGTACTTC. As protein: CASSEGHVVYEQYF. The chain couples TRBV2 to TRBJ2-7, with D perhaps matching TRBD1 (5 bases). Germline V gene lookup returns CDR1 SNHLY and CDR2 FYNNEI. Trimming took off 3 bases at V and 3 bases at J, with 12 bases between the two ends. This CDR3 region has 14 residues.

The gene calls are TRBV6-5 and TRBJ1-2; tentative D call: TRBD1 (5 bases). V dropped 0 bases and J dropped 7 bases, with 15 bases sitting between them. CDR1 is MNHEY, CDR2 SVGAGI, per germline. The CDR3 sequence is 15 residues long. The CDR3 spells CASSYSSSREAGYTF. In DNA, the CDR3 is TGTGCCAGCAGTTACTCGAGTTCCAGGGAGGCTGGCTACACCTTC.

CDR3 coding DNA: TGCAGTGCTAGGAGTCAAGAGACCCAGTACTTC. Protein sequence: CSARSQETQYF. The genes are TRBV20-1 and TRBJ2-5; D is undetermined. The germline V gene has CDR1 DFQATT and CDR2 SNEGSKA (reference sequence). The CDR3 contains 11 residues. V lost 3 bases to trimming and J lost 2 bases, with 4 bases between them.

The rearrangement links TRBV6-1 to TRBJ2-3; 8 bases match TRBD1. The length of the CDR3 is 14 residues. Per the germline V gene, CDR1 is MNHNS and CDR2 is SASEGT. V trimming: 5 bases; J trimming: 1 base; junction bases outside the gene matches: 2. The CDR3 sequence: CASSLQGGTDTQYF. CDR3 nucleotides: TGTGCCAGCAGTCTACAGGGGGGCACAGATACGCAGTATTTT.

The V call is TRBV9, the J call TRBJ2-1; perhaps TRBD2 as D (6 bases). V gave up 0 bases and J gave up 5 bases, with 9 bases separating them. This CDR3 is 14 amino acids long. Germline CDR1 reads SGDLS; CDR2 reads YYNGEE. CDR3 residues: CASSVAGVNNEQFF. Here the CDR3 DNA reads TGTGCCAGCAGCGTAGCGGGGGTAAACAATGAGCAGTTCTTC.

This rearrangement joins TRBV5-1 to TRBJ1-6; D is ambiguous. Germline V lookup: CDR1 SGHRS, CDR2 YFSETQ. The V and J ends lost 1 base and 6 bases respectively, with 8 bases between them. The CDR3 runs 14 residues. The CDR3 nucleotides are TGCGCCAGCAGCTTGAGGAGTTTTAATTCACCCCTCCACTTT. It translates to CASSLRSFNSPLHF.